Listed below are T cell receptor beta chains from one sample, sequenced in a study of shared clonotypes between healthy human individuals. Sequenced by immunoSEQ multiplex PCR; TCRdb stores in-frame clones only, minus some. The sample includes millions of clones, around 95% of them seen just once. Sample: naive CD4+ T cells sorted from blood. The receptors derive from a man younger than 35 in good health. The CDR3 runs from the conserved cysteine through the conserved F or W. The order of the fields is D gene, clone size, J gene, V gene, CDR3 protein, CDR3 DNA. D genes are given only for firm matches. A clone size is listed for some rows: how often the clone was seen (once, few, many), or a class if it is expanded.

>TRBD1|-|TRBJ1-1|TRBV30
CAWSRDRGWTEAFF
TGTGCCTGGAGTCGGGACAGGGGATGGACTGAAGCTTTCTTT
>-|-|TRBJ2-5|TRBV6-5
CAARYQETQYF
TGTGCCGCGAGGTACCAAGAGACCCAGTACTTC
>TRBD1|-|TRBJ1-2|TRBV28
CATSDRALYGYTF
TGTGCCACCTCGGACAGGGCCCTCTATGGCTACACCTTC
>TRBD1|-|TRBJ1-5|TRBV6-1
CASSVTGGLNQPQHF
TGTGCCAGCAGTGTTACAGGGGGGCTTAATCAGCCCCAGCATTTT
>-|-|TRBJ1-2|TRBV19
CASKGREFYYGYTF
TGTGCCAGCAAAGGACGGGAATTCTACTATGGCTACACCTTC
>TRBD1|-|TRBJ1-4|TRBV5-6
CASSLQERGRLFF
TGTGCCAGCAGCTTGCAGGAGAGGGGGCGACTGTTTTTT
>TRBD1|-|TRBJ1-2|TRBV18
CASSLNQGTGAYGYTF
TGTGCCAGCTCACTAAATCAAGGGACAGGGGCCTATGGCTACACCTTC
>TRBD2|-|TRBJ2-1|TRBV6-4
CASSLGAGVSYNEQFF
TGTGCCAGCAGTCTCGGAGCGGGAGTCTCCTACAATGAGCAGTTCTTC
>-|-|TRBJ1-5|TRBV11-3
CASSQLPLPSSNQPQHF
TGTGCCAGCAGCCAACTCCCGCTACCTTCTAGCAATCAGCCCCAGCATTTT
>TRBD1|many|TRBJ1-5|TRBV7-9
CASSPGRQGAAQPQHF
TGTGCCAGCAGCCCGGGGCGACAGGGGGCGGCTCAGCCCCAGCATTTT
>TRBD2|-|TRBJ2-1|TRBV6-5
CASSPPGGAYNEQFF
TGTGCCAGCAGTCCTCCGGGGGGAGCTTACAATGAGCAGTTCTTC
>-|-|TRBJ2-4|TRBV19
CASSTQGTLAKNIQYF
TGTGCCAGTAGTACACAGGGTACGCTAGCCAAAAACATTCAGTACTTC
>-|-|TRBJ2-7|TRBV6-6
CASSDPNEQYF
TGTGCCAGCAGCGATCCTAACGAGCAGTACTTC
>-|-|TRBJ1-5|TRBV11-3
CASSLDVNQPQHF
TGTGCCAGCAGCTTAGATGTGAATCAGCCCCAGCATTTT
>-|-|TRBJ2-2|TRBV4-3
CASSQGGSSGELFF
TGCGCCAGCAGCCAGGGTGGGTCCTCCGGGGAGCTGTTTTTT
>TRBD1|-|TRBJ1-3|TRBV6-1
CASSRDRGNTIYF
TGTGCCAGCAGTCGGGACAGGGGTAACACCATATATTTT
>-|few|TRBJ2-2|TRBV5-1
CASSLQGTGELFF
TGCGCCAGCAGCTTACAGGGAACCGGGGAGCTGTTTTTT
>-|-|TRBJ1-4|TRBV19
CASSMRREKLFF
TGTGCCAGTAGTATGAGGAGGGAAAAACTGTTTTTT
>-|-|TRBJ2-5|TRBV29-1
CSVEPGETQYF
TGCAGCGTTGAACCCGGAGAGACCCAGTACTTC
>TRBD2|-|TRBJ2-5|TRBV10-3
CAISEFGTTRSQETQYF
TGTGCCATCAGTGAGTTCGGGACTACCCGATCTCAAGAGACCCAGTACTTC
>-|-|TRBJ1-6|TRBV18
CASSPVGSSYNSPLHF
TGTGCCAGCTCACCCGTCGGGAGCTCCTATAATTCACCCCTCCACTTT
>-|-|TRBJ2-7|TRBV5-6
CASSAPPGGYEQYF
TGTGCCAGCAGCGCCCCGCCGGGTGGGTACGAGCAGTACTTC
>-|-|TRBJ1-5|TRBV19
CASLQGALPTKAQPQHF
TGTGCCAGCCTACAAGGGGCCCTCCCCACTAAGGCCCAGCCCCAGCATTTT
>-|-|TRBJ2-7|TRBV11-2
CASSLVRGREQYF
TGTGCCAGCAGCTTAGTCAGGGGCCGGGAGCAGTACTTC
>-|-|TRBJ1-2|TRBV7-9
CASSLVEWGSANYGYTF
TGTGCCAGCAGCTTAGTCGAGTGGGGATCAGCTAACTATGGCTACACCTTC
>TRBD1|-|TRBJ1-2|TRBV11-2
CASSYGQGAYYGYTF
TGTGCCAGCAGCTATGGACAGGGGGCATACTATGGCTACACCTTC
>-|-|TRBJ2-1|TRBV10-3
CAISGGTDYNEQFF
TGTGCCATCAGTGGAGGGACGGACTACAATGAGCAGTTCTTC
>TRBD1|-|TRBJ1-2|TRBV7-2
CASSLDGTARRGYTF
TGTGCCAGCAGCTTAGATGGGACAGCCCGCAGGGGCTACACCTTC
>TRBD1|once|TRBJ1-2|TRBV11-2
CASSPSRRTGANYGYTF
TGTGCCAGCAGCCCCTCCCGCCGGACAGGGGCCAACTATGGCTACACCTTC
>-|-|TRBJ2-5|TRBV7-3
CASSLGPGSQETQYF
TGTGCCAGCAGCCTAGGACCCGGGAGCCAAGAGACCCAGTACTTC
>-|-|TRBJ2-7|TRBV25-1
CASSVVRWQGYEQYF
TGTGCCAGCAGTGTGGTGCGGTGGCAGGGGTACGAGCAGTACTTC
>TRBD1|-|TRBJ2-5|TRBV6-5
CASSRDRGETQYF
TGTGCCAGCAGTCGCGACAGGGGTGAGACCCAGTACTTC
>-|-|TRBJ2-7|TRBV19
CASSSWGAYEQYF
TGTGCCAGTAGCTCATGGGGGGCCTACGAGCAGTACTTC
>-|-|TRBJ1-1|TRBV7-2
CASSVWEYTEAFF
TGTGCCAGCAGCGTATGGGAGTACACTGAAGCTTTCTTT
>-|-|TRBJ1-1|TRBV19
CASNWGAFF
TGTGCCAGTAACTGGGGGGCTTTCTTT
>-|-|TRBJ2-7|TRBV11-2
CASSLVTQYEQYF
TGTGCCAGCAGCTTAGTCACCCAATACGAGCAGTACTTC
>TRBD1|-|TRBJ2-7|TRBV5-6
CAVNGSWRGQGALPEQYF
TGTGCCGTCAATGGCTCCTGGAGGGGGCAGGGGGCACTACCCGAGCAGTACTTC
>-|-|TRBJ2-3|TRBV5-6
CASSLVDPVSDTQYF
TGTGCCAGCAGCTTGGTGGACCCAGTCTCAGATACGCAGTATTTT
>TRBD2|-|TRBJ2-1|TRBV9
CASSVGLAIDEQFF
TGTGCCAGCAGCGTCGGACTAGCAATCGATGAGCAGTTCTTC
>-|-|TRBJ2-7|TRBV2
CASNGEWFYEQYF
TGTGCCAGCAACGGGGAGTGGTTCTACGAGCAGTACTTC
>-|-|TRBJ2-1|TRBV10-3
CAVTGDSYNEQFF
TGTGCCGTCACGGGGGACTCCTACAATGAGCAGTTCTTC
>-|-|TRBJ2-1|TRBV9
CASSVAGREQFF
TGTGCCAGCAGCGTAGCTGGGAGGGAGCAGTTCTTC
>-|-|TRBJ2-7|TRBV6-5
CATWAEGNRREQYF
TGTGCCACATGGGCGGAGGGAAATAGGCGCGAGCAGTACTTC
>-|-|TRBJ2-2|TRBV10-3
CAISEWGKGNTGELFF
TGTGCCATCAGTGAGTGGGGGAAAGGGAACACCGGGGAGCTGTTTTTT
>TRBD1|-|TRBJ1-2|TRBV6-6
CASTDGQGGYGYTF
TGTGCCAGCACTGATGGACAGGGAGGCTATGGCTACACCTTC
>-|-|TRBJ2-3|TRBV5-1
CASSLGPSRSTDTQYF
TGCGCCAGCAGCTTGGGTCCCTCGCGGTCCACAGATACGCAGTATTTT
>-|-|TRBJ1-1|TRBV6-5
CASRKAGNTEAFF
TGTGCCAGCAGGAAGGCAGGGAACACTGAAGCTTTCTTT
>TRBD1|-|TRBJ2-5|TRBV9
CASSVGQAETQYF
TGTGCCAGCAGCGTTGGACAGGCGGAGACCCAGTACTTC
>-|-|TRBJ2-7|TRBV11-2
CASSLDRTYEQYF
TGTGCCAGCAGCTTAGATCGAACCTACGAGCAGTACTTC
>TRBD1|-|TRBJ1-4|TRBV9
CASSVTGDFNEKLFF
TGTGCCAGCAGCGTTACAGGGGACTTCAATGAAAAACTGTTTTTT
>-|-|TRBJ2-7|TRBV12-5
CASGLATYEQYF
TGTGCTAGTGGTTTGGCTACCTACGAGCAGTACTTC
>TRBD1|-|TRBJ1-2|TRBV6-1
CASTPGQGVKYGYTF
TGTGCCAGCACACCGGGACAGGGGGTAAAGTATGGCTACACCTTC
>-|-|TRBJ2-7|TRBV7-2
CASRSGGSFYEQYF
TGTGCCAGCAGGAGTGGGGGGTCGTTCTACGAGCAGTACTTC